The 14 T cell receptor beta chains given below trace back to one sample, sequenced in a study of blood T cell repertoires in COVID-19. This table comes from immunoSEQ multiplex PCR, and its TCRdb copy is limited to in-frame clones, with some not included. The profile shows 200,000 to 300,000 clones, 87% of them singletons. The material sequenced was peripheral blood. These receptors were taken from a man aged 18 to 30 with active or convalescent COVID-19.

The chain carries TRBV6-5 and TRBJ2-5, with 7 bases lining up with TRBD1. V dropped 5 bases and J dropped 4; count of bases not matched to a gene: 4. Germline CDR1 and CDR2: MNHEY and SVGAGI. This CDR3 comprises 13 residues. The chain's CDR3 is CASSPRDRETQYF. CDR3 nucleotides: TGTGCCAGCAGTCCAAGGGACAGAGAGACCCAGTACTTC.

Written as DNA, the CDR3 is TGTGCTAGTGGTTTGAGGCAGGATAGGGAAAAACTGTTTTTT. This codes for CASGLRQDREKLFF. This rearrangement joins TRBV12-5 to TRBJ1-4; D is unclear. The CDR3 consists of 14 residues. Germline V gives CDR1 LGHNT, CDR2 FRNRAP. V was trimmed by 2 bases and J by 8 bases, leaving 12 bases between them. The full variable domain, rest sourced from reference TRBV12-5 and TRBJ1-4, is DARVTQTPRHKVTEMGQEVTMRCQPILGHNTVFWYRQTMMQGLELLAYFRNRAPLDDSGMPKDRFSAEMPDATLATLKIQPSEPRDSAVYFCASGLRQDREKLFFGSGTQLSVL.

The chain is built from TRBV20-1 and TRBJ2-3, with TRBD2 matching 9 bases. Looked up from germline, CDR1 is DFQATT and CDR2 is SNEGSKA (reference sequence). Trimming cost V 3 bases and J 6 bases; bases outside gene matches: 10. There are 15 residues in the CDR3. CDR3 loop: CSASSSGRGTDTQYF. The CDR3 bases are TGCAGTGCTAGTAGTAGCGGGAGAGGTACGGATACGCAGTATTTT.

For the CDR3, the DNA is TGTGCCACCAGTGATCCGACAGAGAGGGCGGGGAACATTCAGTACTTC. Protein sequence: CATSDPTERAGNIQYF. J is TRBJ2-4 and V is TRBV24-1; a possible D gene is TRBD2 (6 bases). Trimming cost V 3 bases and J 7 bases, with 18 bases left between them. The CDR3 extends over 16 amino acids. Germline CDR1 reads KGHDR; CDR2 reads SFDVKD.

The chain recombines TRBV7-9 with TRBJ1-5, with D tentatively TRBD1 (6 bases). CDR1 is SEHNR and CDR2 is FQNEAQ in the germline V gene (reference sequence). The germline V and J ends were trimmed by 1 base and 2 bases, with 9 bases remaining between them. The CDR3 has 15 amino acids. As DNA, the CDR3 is TGTGCCAGCAGCTTAGGGGACAAGCGCAATCAGCCCCAGCATTTT. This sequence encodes CASSLGDKRNQPQHF. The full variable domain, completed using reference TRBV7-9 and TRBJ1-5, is DTGVSQNPRHKITKRGQNVTFRCDPISEHNRLYWYRQTLGQGPEFLTYFQNEAQLEKSRLLSDRFSAERPKGSFSTLEIQRTEQGDSAMYLCASSLGDKRNQPQHFGDGTRLSIL.

CDR3 nucleotide sequence: TGCGCCAGCAGCTCCGGAGGACAGGGGATGATATACGAGCAGTACTTC. Translating gives CASSSGGQGMIYEQYF. The chain has TRBV5-1 and TRBJ2-7; 9 bases are shared with TRBD1. This CDR3 is built from 16 residues. Germline CDR1 SGHRS, CDR2 YFSETQ. Losses at the gene ends were 3 bases for V and 4 bases for J; bases not matched to a gene: 11.

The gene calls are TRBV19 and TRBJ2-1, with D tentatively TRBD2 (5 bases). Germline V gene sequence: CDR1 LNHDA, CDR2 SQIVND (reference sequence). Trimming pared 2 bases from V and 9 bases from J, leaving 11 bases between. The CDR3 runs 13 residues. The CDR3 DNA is TGTGCCAGTAGTATATTCGGGGTACCTGAGCAGTTCTTC. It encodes CASSIFGVPEQFF.

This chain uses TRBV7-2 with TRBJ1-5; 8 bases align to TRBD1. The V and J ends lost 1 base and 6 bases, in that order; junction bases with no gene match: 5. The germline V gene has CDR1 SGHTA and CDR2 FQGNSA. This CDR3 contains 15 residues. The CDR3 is CASSLGPTGGQPQHF. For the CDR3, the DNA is TGTGCCAGCAGCTTAGGGCCTACAGGGGGTCAGCCCCAGCATTTT.

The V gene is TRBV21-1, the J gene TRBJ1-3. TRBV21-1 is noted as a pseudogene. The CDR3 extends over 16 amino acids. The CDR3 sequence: CASSKGMGGGGNTIYF. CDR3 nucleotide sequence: TGTGCCAGCAGCAAAGGTATGGGGGGAGGTGGAAACACCATATATTTT.

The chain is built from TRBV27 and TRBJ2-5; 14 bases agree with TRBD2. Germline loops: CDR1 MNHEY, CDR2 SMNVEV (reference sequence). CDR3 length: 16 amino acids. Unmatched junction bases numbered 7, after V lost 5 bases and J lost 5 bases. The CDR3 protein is CASSTGLAGGFETQYF. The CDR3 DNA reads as TGTGCCAGCAGTACAGGACTAGCGGGGGGTTTCGAGACCCAGTACTTC.

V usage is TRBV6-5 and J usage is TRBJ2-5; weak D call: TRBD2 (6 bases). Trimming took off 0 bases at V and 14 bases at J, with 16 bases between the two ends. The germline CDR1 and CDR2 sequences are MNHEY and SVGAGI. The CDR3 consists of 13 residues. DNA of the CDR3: TGTGCCAGCAGTTACTCGAGCGGTAGCGGCTCCTACTTC. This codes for CASSYSSGSGSYF.

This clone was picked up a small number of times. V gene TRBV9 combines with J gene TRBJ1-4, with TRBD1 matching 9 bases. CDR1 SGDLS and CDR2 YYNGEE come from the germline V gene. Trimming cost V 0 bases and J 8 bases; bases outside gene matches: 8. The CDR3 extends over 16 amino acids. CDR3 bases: TGTGCCAGCAGCGTAGCCTTGGGACAGGGAGGGGAAAAACTGTTTTTT. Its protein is CASSVALGQGGEKLFF.

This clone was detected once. The DNA of the CDR3 is TGTGCCAGCAGCTTGACGGGACTAGCGAACAATGAGCAGTTCTTC. Its translation is CASSLTGLANNEQFF. The J gene is TRBJ2-1, the V gene TRBV7-9; 10 positions match TRBD2. Germline trimming cut 3 bases from V and 5 bases from J; bases unmatched to any gene: 4. Per germline, CDR1 SEHNR and CDR2 FQNEAQ (reference sequence). The CDR3 length is 15 residues.

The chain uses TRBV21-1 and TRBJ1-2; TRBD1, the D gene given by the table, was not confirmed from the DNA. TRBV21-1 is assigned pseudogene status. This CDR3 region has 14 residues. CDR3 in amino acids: CASSKLTGNYGYTF. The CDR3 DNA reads TGTGCCAGCAGCAAACTGACAGGTAACTATGGCTACACCTTC.